A single TCR beta chain is shown here with its context. Authors' data handling: Estimation of nucleated cell counts relied on the amplification of reference gene primers. Assay: immunoSEQ multiplex PCR; the TCRdb copy retains only in-frame clones and omits some. The DNA was the basis for D and trimming; V, J and clone size are from that table. Of tens of thousands of clones in the sample, roughly 80% were seen once. CDR1 and CDR2 from the germline V gene are SGDLS and YYNGEE. V lost 0 bases to trimming and J lost 4 bases, with 6 bases between them. The CDR3 is made up of 13 amino acids. This sample stems from a study of blood T cell repertoires in COVID-19. Background on the study: The origin of the acute and convalescent COVID-19 samples was the United States, Italy and Spain. T cells, B-cell-depleted T cells, or PBMCs provided the cDNA or gDNA that served as material.

J is TRBJ2-3 and V is TRBV9, with a tentative D call TRBD1 (5 bases). The receptor was derived from a man in his fifties or sixties with active or convalescent COVID-19. Sequences were obtained from peripheral blood. The CDR3 DNA is TGTGCCAGCAGCGTAGAAGGGGCAGATACGCAGTATTTT. Its protein product is CASSVEGADTQYF.